The 16 T cell receptor beta chains below were found in one sample sequenced in a study of blood T cell repertoires in COVID-19. Profiling relied on immunoSEQ multiplex PCR, and the TCRdb table lists in-frame clones only, not all of them. The sample shows some 420,000 clones, 85% to 90% of them seen only once. The sequencing input was PBMCs or T cells enriched from blood (not recorded which). The receptors come from a man aged 25 to 45 who had recovered from COVID-19.

This sequence joins TRBV5-1 and TRBJ2-5; TRBD2 aligns across 14 bases. This CDR3 spans 15 amino acids. V was clipped by 4 bases and J by 3 bases; unmatched bases: 2. CDR1 is SGHRS, CDR2 YFSETQ, per germline. The CDR3: CASSPGLAGEETQYF. Written as DNA, the CDR3 is TGCGCCAGCAGCCCGGGACTAGCGGGAGAAGAGACCCAGTACTTC.

CDR3 residues: CASSPSGRVAFF. CDR3 in DNA: TGTGCCAGCAGCCCAAGTGGGAGGGTAGCTTTCTTT. This chain uses TRBV9 with TRBJ1-1; D not certain. Germline-derived CDR1 and CDR2 are SGDLS and YYNGEE. This CDR3 region has 12 residues. Trimming cost V 4 bases and J 10 bases, with 14 bases left between them.

The chain carries TRBV13 and TRBJ2-1; the match to TRBD2 covers 8 bases. Looked up from germline, CDR1 is PRHDT and CDR2 is FYEKMQ (reference sequence). The CDR3 extends over 14 amino acids. V shed 3 bases, J shed 6 bases, and the junction held 4 bases outside the gene matches. The CDR3: CASSFAGGSNEQFF. The CDR3 bases are TGTGCCAGCAGCTTCGCGGGAGGATCCAATGAGCAGTTCTTC.

This chain uses TRBV29-1 with TRBJ2-1, with 7 bases that match TRBD2. Germline V CDR1 and CDR2: SQVTM, ANQGSEA. V was clipped by 3 bases and J by 7 bases; unmatched bases: 9. The CDR3 is 14 residues long. CDR3 amino acids: CSVDLGGSGNEQFF. The CDR3 DNA reads as TGCAGCGTTGATCTTGGCGGGAGCGGAAATGAGCAGTTCTTC.

This chain joins TRBV9 and TRBJ1-4; D not certain. This CDR3 has 15 residues. With 4 bases removed from V and 0 bases from J, the gap between germline ends came to 10 bases. Germline CDR1 reads SGDLS; CDR2 reads YYNGEE. DNA for the CDR3: TGTGCCAGCAGCCCCAACAGTGCAACTAATGAAAAACTGTTTTTT. Protein product: CASSPNSATNEKLFF.

The chain links TRBV12-5 to TRBJ2-1; 11 bases map to TRBD2. Germline V CDR1 and CDR2: LGHNT, FRNRAP. V shed 6 bases, J shed 5 bases, and the junction held 3 bases outside the gene matches. The length of the CDR3 is 14 residues. CDR3 sequence (DNA): TGTGCTAGTGGAGGGGGACTAGCGGACAATGAGCAGTTCTTC. As protein: CASGGGLADNEQFF.

The chain is built from TRBV19 and TRBJ2-7; D uncertain. CDR3 length: 13 residues. Trimming pared 2 bases from V and 3 bases from J, leaving 8 bases between. Germline assignment: CDR1 LNHDA and CDR2 SQIVND (reference sequence). In DNA form, the CDR3 reads TGTGCCAGTAGTATACAGGCGCACTACGAGCAGTACTTC. The encoded protein is CASSIQAHYEQYF.

V gene TRBV4-2 combines with J gene TRBJ2-1; 11 bases map to TRBD2. Germline-derived CDR1 and CDR2 are LGHNA and YNFKEQ. The CDR3 sequence is 16 residues long. V dropped 5 bases and J dropped 7; count of bases not matched to a gene: 10. This CDR3 is CASSSLAGGPRNEQFF. In nucleotides, the CDR3 is TGTGCCAGCAGCTCTTTAGCGGGAGGGCCGAGGAATGAGCAGTTCTTC.

V and J are TRBV4-1 and TRBJ1-5; 8 bases agree with TRBD1. The CDR3 loop spans 16 amino acids. Per the germline V gene, CDR1 is MGHRA and CDR2 is YSYEKL. Trimming removed 4 bases from V and 2 bases from J; junction bases left unmatched: 7. The CDR3 spells CASSRRPGQGNQPQHF. CDR3 sequence (DNA): TGCGCCAGCAGCCGACGTCCGGGACAGGGCAATCAGCCCCAGCATTTT.

The chain links TRBV2 to TRBJ1-1; possibly TRBD1 for D (5 bases). With 7 bases removed from V and 4 bases from J, the gap between germline ends came to 13 bases. Germline CDR1 SNHLY, CDR2 FYNNEI. The CDR3 consists of 13 residues. The DNA of the CDR3 is TGTGCCAGCACGGAGGGACCAGGCACTGAAGCTTTCTTT. This sequence encodes CASTEGPGTEAFF.

This clone came up a few times. This CDR3 is also generated by other DNA sequences in the sample. CDR3 amino acids: CASSYSGGGQETQYF. The CDR3 nucleotides read TGTGCCAGCAGTTACTCGGGAGGGGGCCAAGAGACCCAGTACTTC. This chain links TRBV6-5 with TRBJ2-5, with a possible D match to TRBD2 (7 bases). The length of the CDR3 is 15 residues. Germline V lookup: CDR1 MNHEY, CDR2 SVGAGI. V shed 0 bases and J shed 1 base, with 9 bases lying between them.

V usage is TRBV2 and J usage is TRBJ2-7; 7 bases are a match to TRBD2. From germline, CDR1 is SNHLY and CDR2 FYNNEI. J lost 5 bases, V lost 7 bases, and 5 bases had no gene match. The CDR3 runs to 12 residues. CDR3 in DNA: TGTGCCAGCACCTTTAGCGGGCACGAGCAGTACTTC. Translation: CASTFSGHEQYF.

Regarding this clone: The junction differs from germline at one of its ends, possibly a read error. The gene calls are TRBV29-1 and TRBJ1-5; 8 nucleotides line up with TRBD1. Germline V gives CDR1 SQVTM, CDR2 ANQGSEA. The length of the CDR3 is 17 residues. This chain's CDR3 is CRVGGGGGTGQDQPQHF. The CDR3 DNA reads TGCAGGGTTGGGGGGGGCGGCGGGACAGGCCAGGACCAGCCCCAGCATTTT.

The chain links TRBV11-3 to TRBJ2-2; 10 bases agree with TRBD2. The CDR3 sequence is 17 residues long. CDR1 and CDR2 from the germline V gene are SGHNT and YENEEA. V was pared by 5 bases and J by 7 bases, with 13 bases of the junction left unmatched. The CDR3 protein is CASSPSVLAGASGELFF. In nucleotides, the CDR3 is TGTGCCAGCAGCCCTAGTGTCCTAGCGGGAGCGAGCGGGGAGCTGTTTTTT.

This clone came up a few times. The rearrangement joins TRBV5-1 to TRBJ2-7; the match to TRBD2 covers 9 bases. Germline CDR1 reads SGHRS; CDR2 reads YFSETQ. The CDR3 extends over 14 amino acids. J was trimmed by 2 bases and V by 5 bases; bases with no gene match: 5. The CDR3 nucleotides are TGCGCCAGCAGTCCCCGACTAGCGGCCTACGAGCAGTACTTC. It yields the protein CASSPRLAAYEQYF.

This clone was detected only a few times. The genes are TRBV28 and TRBJ1-2; possible D gene TRBD1, 5 bases. The length of the CDR3 is 14 residues. Germline CDR1 is MDHEN and CDR2 is SYDVKM. Trimming pared 6 bases from V and 5 bases from J, leaving 16 bases between. CDR3 sequence reads: CASSRALGWYGYTF. The CDR3 nucleotides are TGTGCCAGCAGCAGGGCCCTCGGGTGGTATGGCTACACCTTC.